The clone carrying this T cell receptor beta chain was picked up a small number of times. Trimming took 1 base from V and 0 from J; bases not matched to a gene: 7. This CDR3 is 16 amino acids long. Germline CDR1 reads SGHKS; CDR2 reads YYEKEE (reference sequence). The data were taken from a study of blood T cells in healthy people across ages. A second PCR, run for about 6 to 12 cycles, used a sample-barcoded 5' primer plus a J-beta primer mix. TCRdb reprocessed the 5' RACE reads via MiXCR and lists one record per CDR3 protein. The sample shows almost 1 million distinct CDR3 sequences, around 54% of them seen only once.

What was sequenced was blood. This chain connects TRBV5-5 to TRBJ2-7, with TRBD2 identical over 7 bases. This clonotype was sampled from a woman between 55 and 75 years old in good health. CDR3 amino acids: CASSLKASGVSYEQYF. In nucleotides, the CDR3 is TGTGCCAGCAGCTTGAAGGCTAGCGGCGTCTCCTACGAGCAGTACTTC.